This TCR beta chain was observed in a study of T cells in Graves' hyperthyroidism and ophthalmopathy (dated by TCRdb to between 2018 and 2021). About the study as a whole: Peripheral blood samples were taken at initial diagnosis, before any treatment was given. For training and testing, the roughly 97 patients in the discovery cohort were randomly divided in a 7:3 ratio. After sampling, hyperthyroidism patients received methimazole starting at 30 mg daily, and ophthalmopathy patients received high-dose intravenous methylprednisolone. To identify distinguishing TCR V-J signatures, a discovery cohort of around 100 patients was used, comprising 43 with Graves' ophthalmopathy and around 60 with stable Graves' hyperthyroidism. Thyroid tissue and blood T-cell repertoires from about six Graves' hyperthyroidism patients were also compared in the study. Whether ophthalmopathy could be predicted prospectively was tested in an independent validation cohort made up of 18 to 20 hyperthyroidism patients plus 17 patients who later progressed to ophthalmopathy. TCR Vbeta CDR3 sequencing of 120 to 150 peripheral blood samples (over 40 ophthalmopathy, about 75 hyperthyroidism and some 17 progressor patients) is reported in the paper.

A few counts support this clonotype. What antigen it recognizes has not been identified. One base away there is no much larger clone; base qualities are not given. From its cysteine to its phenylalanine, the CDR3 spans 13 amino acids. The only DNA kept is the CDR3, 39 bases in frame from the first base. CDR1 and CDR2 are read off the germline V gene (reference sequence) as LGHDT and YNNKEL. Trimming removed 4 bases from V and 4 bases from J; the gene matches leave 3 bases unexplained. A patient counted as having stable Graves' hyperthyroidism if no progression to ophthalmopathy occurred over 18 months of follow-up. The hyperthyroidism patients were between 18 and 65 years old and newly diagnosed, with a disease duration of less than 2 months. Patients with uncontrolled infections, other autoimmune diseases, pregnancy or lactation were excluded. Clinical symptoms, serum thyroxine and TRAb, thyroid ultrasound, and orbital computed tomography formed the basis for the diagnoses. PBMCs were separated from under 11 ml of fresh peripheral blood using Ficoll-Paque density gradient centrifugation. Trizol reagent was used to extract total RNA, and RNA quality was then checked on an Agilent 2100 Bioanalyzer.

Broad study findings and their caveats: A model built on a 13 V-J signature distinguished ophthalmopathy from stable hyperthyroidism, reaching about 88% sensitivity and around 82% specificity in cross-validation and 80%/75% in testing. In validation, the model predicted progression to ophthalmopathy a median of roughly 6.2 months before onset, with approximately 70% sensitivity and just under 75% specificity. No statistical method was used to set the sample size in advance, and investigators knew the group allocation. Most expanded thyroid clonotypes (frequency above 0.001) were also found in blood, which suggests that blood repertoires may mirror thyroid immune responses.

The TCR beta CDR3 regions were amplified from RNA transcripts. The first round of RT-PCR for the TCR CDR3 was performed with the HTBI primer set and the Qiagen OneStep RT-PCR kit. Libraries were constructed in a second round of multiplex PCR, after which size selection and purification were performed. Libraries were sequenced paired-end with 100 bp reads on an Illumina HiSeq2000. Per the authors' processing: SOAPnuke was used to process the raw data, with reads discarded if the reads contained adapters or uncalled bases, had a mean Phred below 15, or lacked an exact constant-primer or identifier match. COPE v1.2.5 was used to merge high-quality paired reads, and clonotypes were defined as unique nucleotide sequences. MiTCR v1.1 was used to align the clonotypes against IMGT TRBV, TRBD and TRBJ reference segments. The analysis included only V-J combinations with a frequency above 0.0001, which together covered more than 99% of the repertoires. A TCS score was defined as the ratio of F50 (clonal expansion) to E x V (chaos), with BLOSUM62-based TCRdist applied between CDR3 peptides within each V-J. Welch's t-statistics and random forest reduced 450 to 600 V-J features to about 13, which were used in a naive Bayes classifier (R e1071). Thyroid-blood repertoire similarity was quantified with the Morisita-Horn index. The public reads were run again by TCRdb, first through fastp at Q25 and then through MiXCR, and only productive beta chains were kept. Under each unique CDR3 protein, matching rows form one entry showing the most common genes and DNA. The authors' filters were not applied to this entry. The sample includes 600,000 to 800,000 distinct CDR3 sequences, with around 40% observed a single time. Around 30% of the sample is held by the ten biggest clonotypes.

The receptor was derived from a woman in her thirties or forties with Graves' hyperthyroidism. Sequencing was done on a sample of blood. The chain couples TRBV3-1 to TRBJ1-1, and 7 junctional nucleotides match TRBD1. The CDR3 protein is CASSPQGTTEAFF. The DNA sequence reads TGTGCCAGCAGCCCACAGGGGACCACTGAAGCTTTCTTT.